The entry that follows covers one TCR beta chain sequence. Its antigen is not identified. A second PCR of 7 to 11 cycles used a sample-barcoded 5' primer and a J-beta primer mix. A 12-random-nucleotide template-switch adaptor tagged each cDNA molecule. Each CDR3 protein is one row after TCRdb ran MiXCR on the 5' RACE reads. The sample includes about 1 million distinct CDR3 sequences, about 25% of them seen just once. V lost 5 bases and J lost 11, with 24 bases in between. There are 15 residues in the CDR3. CDR1 is DFQATT, CDR2 SNEGSKA, per germline (reference sequence). This entry is derived from a study of blood T cells in healthy people across ages. Study results and limitations: The study found TCR beta diversity correlated strongly with naive T cell percentage.

The data also belong to a second study, concerning T cells of mothers and their children. That work adds: The study obtained over 9.5 million TCR beta CDR3 reads per mother and a few million per child.

The receptor was isolated from a girl between 2 and 10 years old in good health. Input material: blood. The V call is TRBV20-1, the J call TRBJ1-4, with a weak D call TRBD1 (5 bases). The CDR3 is CSAPQTGGLGEKLFF. The CDR3 DNA reads TGCAGTGCTCCTCAAACGGGGGGATTAGGGGAGAAACTGTTTTTT.